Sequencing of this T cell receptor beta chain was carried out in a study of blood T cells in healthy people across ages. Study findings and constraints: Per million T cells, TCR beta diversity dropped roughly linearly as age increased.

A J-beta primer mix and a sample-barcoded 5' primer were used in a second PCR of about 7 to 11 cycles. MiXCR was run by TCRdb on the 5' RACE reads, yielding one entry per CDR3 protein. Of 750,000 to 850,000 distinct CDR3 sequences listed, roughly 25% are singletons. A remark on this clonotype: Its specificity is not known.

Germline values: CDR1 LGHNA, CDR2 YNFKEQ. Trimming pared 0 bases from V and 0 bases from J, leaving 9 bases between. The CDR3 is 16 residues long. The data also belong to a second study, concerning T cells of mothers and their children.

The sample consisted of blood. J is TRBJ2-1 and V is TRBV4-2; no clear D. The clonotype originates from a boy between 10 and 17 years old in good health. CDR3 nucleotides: TGTGCCAGCAGCCAAGATTGGACGGCCTCCTACAATGAGCAGTTCTTC. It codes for CASSQDWTASYNEQFF.